This T cell receptor (beta chain) derives from a study of T-cell reconstitution after alpha-beta-depleted transplantation in children. Overall study findings and caveats: It was reported that alpha-beta T cells came from several hundred expanded graft clones (about two months after transplant). Recipient T cells and thymic progenitors that survived gave rise to the high TCRbeta diversity observed at day 60 in some patients. One year after transplant, T-cell counts and diversity came mostly from newly produced T cells.

With respect to this clonotype: The antigen remains undetermined.

The TCRbeta library was prepared with unique molecular identifiers. MiXCR, run by TCRdb on the PCR reads, gives a single entry per CDR3 protein. The table lists 580,000 or so distinct CDR3 sequences, 20% to 25% of them singletons. Here the sequenced sample was PBMCs, mostly from graft donor cells, taken 360 days after TCRalphabeta/CD19-depleted stem cell transplant. The TCR originated in a boy under two years old who had a stem cell transplant for acute myeloid leukemia, so the T cells may come from the graft donor.

The DNA for the CDR3 is TGTGCCAGCAGTTACTCCCGGGACAATAGAAACACCATATATTTT. It yields the protein CASSYSRDNRNTIYF. The chain carries TRBV6-5 and TRBJ1-3, with a tentative D call TRBD1 (6 bases). This CDR3 has 15 amino acids. The germline gives CDR1 MNHEY, CDR2 SVGAGI. The ends were cut back, 0 bases at V and 5 bases at J, with 11 bases in the middle.